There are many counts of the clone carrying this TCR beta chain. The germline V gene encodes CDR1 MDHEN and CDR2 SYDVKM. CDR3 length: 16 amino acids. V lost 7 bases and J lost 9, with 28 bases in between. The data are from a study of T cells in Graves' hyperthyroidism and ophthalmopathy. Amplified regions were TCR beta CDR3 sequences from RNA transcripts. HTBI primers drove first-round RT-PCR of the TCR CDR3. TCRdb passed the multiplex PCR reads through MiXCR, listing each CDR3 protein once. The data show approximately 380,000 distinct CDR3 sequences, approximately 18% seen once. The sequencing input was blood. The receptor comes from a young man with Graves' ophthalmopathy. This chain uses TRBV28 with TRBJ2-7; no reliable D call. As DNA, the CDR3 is TGTGCCAGCATCCCCTCGGCCGGACGTAGTTCCGCCGGGCAGTACTTC. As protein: CASIPSAGRSSAGQYF.